This T cell receptor (beta chain) stems from a study of blood T cell repertoires in COVID-19 (dated by TCRdb to the early 2020s). Turning to the overall study: Samples from collaborators originated in the United States, Italy and Spain and spanned both the acute and convalescent phases of COVID-19. The samples were drawn from two sources: the first 160 participants of the ongoing ImmuneRACE study, and 1,000 to 1,500 subjects contributed by 6 global collaborators. The dataset comprised deeply sampled blood TCRbeta repertoires from subjects exposed to, actively infected with, or recovered from COVID-19. The repertoires were made available in a free public database intended to serve as a resource for research on the immune response to SARS-CoV-2. A de-identified subject ID, COVID-19 status, age in years and sex were almost always included in the sample metadata. Where available, HLA class I and class II types were obtained from metadata supplied by the sample provider rather than from assay-based typing. The prospective study material was composed of cDNA or gDNA derived from T cells, B-cell-depleted T cells, or PBMCs. What the research found in general, with its limitations: The amount of clinical and demographic metadata varied by source and participant and was provided uncurated.

TCRbeta CDR3 regions were amplified from genomic DNA using the immunoSEQ Assay, a bias-controlled multiplex PCR. In the source study's methods: Within the assay, amplification of reference gene primers was used to estimate how many nucleated cells each sample contained. To quantify the absolute abundance of each unique TCRbeta CDR3 rearrangement, sequence reads were collapsed and filtered. For each sample, productive Simpson clonality was calculated as the square root of Simpson's diversity index over productive rearrangements. Held by TCRdb, this immuneACCESS table contains in-frame sequences only and omits some clones. Under half of the omission traces to an unresolved V gene where checked; the cause of the rest is unknown. The V and J calls and clone size are taken from that table; D and trimming were inferred from the DNA. Recorded for this sample are 100,000 or so clones; about nine tenths of them occurred a single time. The ten largest make up roughly 17% of the sample.

V loses 4 bases of germline sequence and J loses 8 bases, and the interval between the two ends is 15 bases. The CDR3 holds 14 amino acids from the cysteine to the phenylalanine. Only the CDR3 part of the read is kept: 42 bases, read in frame from the first base. Looking up the germline V gene (reference sequence) yields CDR1 LGHDT and CDR2 YNNKEL. As regards this clone: Its antigen is not yet known. No much larger clone is present one base from it, and per-base qualities are unavailable.

The collaborating institutions used their own protocols to collect whole blood in K2EDTA tubes. For TCRbeta analysis, collaborators shipped samples as frozen whole blood, isolated PBMCs, or DNA extracted from either of those sample types. The sequence was obtained from a man over 45 with acute or convalescent COVID-19. The sample comprised peripheral blood. The rearrangement combines TRBV3-1 (or the pseudogene TRBV3-2) with TRBJ2-1; no D gene can be assigned with confidence. The CDR3 reads CASSLPWPGHEQFF. The bases are TGTGCCAGCAGCCTCCCTTGGCCTGGCCATGAGCAGTTCTTC.